The 16 T cell receptor beta chains presented below share a single source sample, sequenced in a study of beta chain features in type 1 diabetes. Of the isolated RNA, all was reverse transcribed, and so the sequenced material was expressed TCRB transcripts. Sequencing was performed with immunoSEQ multiplex PCR; in TCRdb, only in-frame clones are kept and a portion is missing. Among a few hundred thousand clones, roughly 9.6% were seen once, and the ten largest hold around 0.037%. Sample: naive CD4+ T cells from blood. The receptors shown here come from a woman under 30 in good health.

The chain recombines TRBV30 with TRBJ1-1; D might be TRBD1 (5 bases). Germline CDR1 is GTSNPN and CDR2 is SVGIG (reference sequence). The CDR3 length is 17 residues. V was cut by 0 bases and J by 6 bases, with 23 bases left in between. CDR3 bases: TGTGCCTGGAGTGTCCCCTCCCCCGGAGACAGAGAAGCTGAAGCTTTCTTT. Protein sequence: CAWSVPSPGDREAEAFF.

The chain is built from TRBV18 and TRBJ2-1; 7 bases align to TRBD1. The J segment lost 3 bases and the V segment lost 3 bases, leaving 5 bases of the junction unmatched. Germline V gene sequence: CDR1 KGHSH, CDR2 LQKENI. The CDR3 is made up of 15 amino acids. The CDR3 loop reads CASSPRQGDYNEQFF. The CDR3 coding sequence is TGTGCCAGCTCACCTCGCCAGGGGGACTACAATGAGCAGTTCTTC.

The chain uses TRBV9 and TRBJ1-3; 7 nucleotides line up with TRBD1. V was clipped by 0 bases and J by 0 bases; unmatched bases: 9. The germline V gene has CDR1 SGDLS and CDR2 YYNGEE. The CDR3 spans 18 residues. This chain's CDR3 is CASSVEWGQKSSGNTIYF. The CDR3, as DNA: TGTGCCAGCAGCGTAGAATGGGGACAGAAAAGCTCTGGAAACACCATATATTTT.

A few counts support this clone. This chain connects TRBV12-5 to TRBJ2-4, with 8 bases matching TRBD2. The CDR3 loop spans 16 amino acids. Germline loops: CDR1 LGHNT, CDR2 FRNRAP. Losses at the gene ends were 5 bases for V and 0 bases for J; bases not matched to a gene: 6. The CDR3 protein is CASGPGGDLAKNIQYF. DNA for the CDR3: TGTGCTAGTGGTCCCGGGGGGGACCTAGCCAAAAACATTCAGTACTTC.

The chain couples TRBV29-1 to TRBJ2-7; tentative D call: TRBD1 (5 bases). The germline V and J ends were trimmed by 7 bases and 3 bases, with 16 bases remaining between them. The CDR3 runs to 13 residues. The germline V gene encodes CDR1 SQVTM and CDR2 ANQGSEA. CDR3 coding DNA: TGCAGCGCATCGACCAGGCAGGGCTACGAGCAGTACTTC. The encoded protein is CSASTRQGYEQYF.

This clone was recorded a few times. The V call is TRBV5-4, the J call TRBJ1-1; 7 bases are a match to TRBD1. V lost 6 bases, J lost 1 base, and 12 bases stayed unmatched. CDR3 size: 16 residues. CDR1 and CDR2 from the germline V gene are SGHNT and YYREEE (reference sequence). The CDR3 DNA reads as TGTGCCAGCACCCCGGCGATACAGGGGACGAACACTGAAGCTTTCTTT. Protein sequence: CASTPAIQGTNTEAFF.

In its sample, this clone was seen a few times. The rearrangement links TRBV11-1 to TRBJ2-7; 8 nucleotides match TRBD1. Trimming at V came to 2 bases and at J to 3 bases, leaving 6 bases not matched to a gene. The CDR3 runs to 15 residues. Germline CDR1 reads SGHAT; CDR2 reads FQDESV (reference sequence). The CDR3 DNA is TGTGCCAGCAGCTTACCTGGACAGGGAGGCTACGAGCAGTACTTC. Its translation is CASSLPGQGGYEQYF.

This clone has more than one count but fewer than ten. The V and J genes are TRBV6-1 and TRBJ1-6; the match to TRBD1 covers 7 bases. Germline V gives CDR1 MNHNS, CDR2 SASEGT. This CDR3 is built from 14 residues. The junction had 6 bases not matched to a gene; V was cut back by 6 bases and J by 7 bases. The CDR3 DNA follows: TGTGCCAGCAGGGGGACAGTTGGAAATTCACCCCTCCACTTT. It specifies CASRGTVGNSPLHF.

This clone has more than one count but fewer than ten. CDR3 DNA: TGTGCCAGCAGCTTAAATCCCCGACTAGCGGTAAACAATGAGCAGTTCTTC. Translated, it gives CASSLNPRLAVNNEQFF. The rearrangement links TRBV7-9 to TRBJ2-1, with 9 bases that match TRBD2. Per the germline V gene, CDR1 is SEHNR and CDR2 is FQNEAQ (reference sequence). Trimming cost V 2 bases and J 5 bases; bases outside gene matches: 10. This CDR3 is built from 17 residues.

The chain carries TRBV7-9 and TRBJ2-1; 7 bases are a match to TRBD1. CDR1 SEHNR and CDR2 FQNEAQ come from the germline V gene (reference sequence). The V and J ends lost 7 bases and 2 bases, in that order; junction bases with no gene match: 11. The CDR3 length is 16 residues. CDR3 DNA: TGTGCCAGCACCTTTTACAGGGGCGATACCTACAATGAGCAGTTCTTC. Translation: CASTFYRGDTYNEQFF. The whole variable domain, remainder taken from reference TRBV7-9 and TRBJ2-1, is DTGVSQNPRHKITKRGQNVTFRCDPISEHNRLYWYRQTLGQGPEFLTYFQNEAQLEKSRLLSDRFSAERPKGSFSTLEIQRTEQGDSAMYLCASTFYRGDTYNEQFFGPGTRLTVL.

The chain carries TRBV29-1 and TRBJ1-2, with 12 bases lining up with TRBD1. From germline, CDR1 is SQVTM and CDR2 ANQGSEA. V shed 7 bases, J shed 6 bases, and the junction held 3 bases outside the gene matches. The CDR3 has 12 residues. The CDR3 loop is CSGGDRGHGYTF. CDR3 in DNA: TGCAGCGGTGGGGACAGGGGGCATGGCTACACCTTC.

The chain uses TRBV18 and TRBJ2-2; 12 bases are shared with TRBD2. This CDR3 spans 16 amino acids. The trim removed 3 bases at V and 5 bases at J, leaving 4 bases unmatched. Germline CDR1 KGHSH, CDR2 LQKENI. CDR3 DNA sequence: TGTGCCAGCTCACCCCTGACTAGCGGGAGAACCGGGGAGCTGTTTTTT. Translation gives CASSPLTSGRTGELFF.

The rearrangement joins TRBV11-2 to TRBJ1-1; D is perhaps TRBD1 (6 bases). The CDR3 sequence is 15 residues long. V dropped 4 bases and J dropped 2 bases, with 14 bases sitting between them. Looked up from germline, CDR1 is SGHAT and CDR2 is FQNNGV. CDR3 DNA: TGTGCCAGCAGCTCCGGGAGGGGGATTAACACTGAAGCTTTCTTT. The encoded protein is CASSSGRGINTEAFF.

This clone has more than one count but fewer than ten. The chain has TRBV18 and TRBJ1-1; D unclear. The germline CDR1 and CDR2 sequences are KGHSH and LQKENI. Trimming removed 6 bases from V and 0 bases from J, with 8 bases in between. The CDR3 runs 13 residues. The DNA of the CDR3 is TGTGCCAGCTCTACTAGCCTGAACACTGAAGCTTTCTTT. Translating gives CASSTSLNTEAFF.

V gene TRBV7-2 combines with J gene TRBJ2-5, with unresolved D. The CDR3 contains 15 residues. With 1 base removed from V and 0 bases from J, the gap between germline ends came to 9 bases. Germline V gene lookup returns CDR1 SGHTA and CDR2 FQGNSA. CDR3: CASSLVRLYQETQYF. Written as DNA, the CDR3 is TGTGCCAGCAGCTTAGTACGACTGTACCAAGAGACCCAGTACTTC.

In its sample, this clone was seen a few times. V usage is TRBV7-8 and J usage is TRBJ2-5; 9 bases are shared with TRBD1. J was trimmed by 5 bases and V by 5 bases; bases with no gene match: 9. CDR1 is SGHVS and CDR2 is FQNEAQ in the germline V gene. The CDR3 loop spans 15 amino acids. CDR3 sequence reads: CASSPIRDRDETQYF. The CDR3 DNA sequence: TGTGCCAGCAGCCCAATCCGGGACAGGGACGAGACCCAGTACTTC.